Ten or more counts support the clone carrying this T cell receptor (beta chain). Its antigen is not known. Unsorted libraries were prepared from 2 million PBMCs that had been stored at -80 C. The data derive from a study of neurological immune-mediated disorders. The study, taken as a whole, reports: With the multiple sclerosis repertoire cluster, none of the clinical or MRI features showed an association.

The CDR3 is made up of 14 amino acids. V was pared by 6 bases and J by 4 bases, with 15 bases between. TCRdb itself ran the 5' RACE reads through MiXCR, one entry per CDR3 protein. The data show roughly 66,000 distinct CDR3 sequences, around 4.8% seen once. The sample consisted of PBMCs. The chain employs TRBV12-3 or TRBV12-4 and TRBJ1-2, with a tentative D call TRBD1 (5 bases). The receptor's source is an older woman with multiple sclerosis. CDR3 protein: CASSLTGRGYGYTF. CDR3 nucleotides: TGTGCCAGCAGCCTTACAGGCCGCGGCTATGGCTACACCTTC.